This TCR beta chain was profiled in a study of early T cells in non-severe SARS-CoV-2 infection. Turning to the study itself: Sequenced material consisted of bulk RNA (from unsorted whole blood), and chains were unpaired.

TCRdb reprocessed the 5' RACE reads with MiXCR, giving one entry per CDR3 protein. This table has approximately 65,000 distinct CDR3 sequences, roughly an eighth appearing once. The CDR3 runs 14 residues. Germline V lookup: CDR1 SGHNT, CDR2 YENEEA. With regard to this clonotype: An end of the junction differs from the germline gene, which may be a read error.

Specimen: whole blood. V is TRBV11-3 and J is TRBJ2-5, with D perhaps matching TRBD1 (6 bases). The TCR was taken from an adult who was a healthcare worker with PCR-confirmed SARS-CoV-2 infection or an uninfected control (not recorded which). CDR3 loop: CVSSSGTTQETQYF. DNA for the CDR3: TGTGTCAGCAGCTCCGGGACAACGCAAGAGACCCAGTACTTC.